Included here is one TCR beta chain sequence, with context. The data are from a study of blood T cell repertoires in COVID-19. Study background: The cDNA or gDNA used as material had been derived from T cells, B-cell-depleted T cells, or PBMCs.

As processed by the authors: Researchers report that nucleated cell counts were estimated from reference gene primer amplification. The data were produced by immunoSEQ multiplex PCR, yet TCRdb's version contains in-frame clones alone and is incomplete. V and J calls and clone size are as listed in that table; D and trimming were resolved from the DNA. The table includes some 350,000 clones, 90% detected once. Trimming cost V 4 bases and J 12 bases, with 13 bases left between them. The CDR3 has 12 amino acids. Germline-derived CDR1 and CDR2 are MDHEN and SYDVKM. The sequence derives from a man younger than 35 with active or convalescent COVID-19. This chain joins TRBV28 and TRBJ2-1; unclear D gene. Sequenced material: peripheral blood. CDR3 nucleotides: TGTGCCAGCAGTTACCAAACTGGTGGGCAGTTCTTC. Its translation is CASSYQTGGQFF.